The clone carrying this TCR beta chain was seen only a few times. Antigen specificity is unknown. This specimen comes from a study of identical twins. Study-level results: Insertions were fewer in abundant cord blood beta clonotypes, whereas memory repertoires showed none of this pattern.

TCRdb analysed the 5' RACE reads with MiXCR anew, one entry per CDR3 protein. The sample consists of hundreds of thousands of distinct CDR3 sequences, roughly 18% of them appearing once. The length of the CDR3 is 13 residues. Trimming at V came to 5 bases and at J to 1 base, leaving 1 base not matched to a gene. Germline-derived CDR1 and CDR2 are DFQATT and SNEGSKA (reference sequence). These data were likewise used in another study, on T cells expressing NK-cell markers. Per that paper: The authors derived TCR beta repertoires from sorted CD3+CD56+NKG2C+, CD3+CD56+NKG2C- and CD3+CD56-NKG2C+ T cells. HCMV seropositivity characterized seven of the eight sequenced donors, and seronegativity one. Where several donors were concerned, these clonotypes also led the CD3+CD56-NKG2C+ fraction.

This clonotype was sampled from a young woman in good health. The chain is built from TRBV20-1 and TRBJ1-5; 8 bases match TRBD1. Sequencing input: PBMCs. The CDR3: CSAWTGSNQPQHF. CDR3 in DNA: TGCAGTGCTTGGACAGGGAGCAATCAGCCCCAGCATTTT.